This T cell receptor (beta chain) emerged from a study of T cell changes during pregnancy in multiple sclerosis. Sequenced by immunoSEQ multiplex PCR; TCRdb stores in-frame clones only, minus some. The table includes approximately 64,000 clones, 92% detected once. V shed 1 base, J shed 8 bases, and the junction held 9 bases outside the gene matches. Per the germline V gene, CDR1 is LNHDA and CDR2 is SQIVND (reference sequence). This CDR3 has 16 residues. The receptor's source is a female donor with multiple sclerosis, enrolled in a pregnancy study. The V gene is TRBV19, the J gene TRBJ2-1; 9 positions agree with TRBD2. Sample: peripheral blood, taken in the first trimester of pregnancy. CDR3 DNA: TGTGCCAGTAGTATAGCCCCCCCGGTAGCGGGAGATGAGCAGTTCTTC. This translates into CASSIAPPVAGDEQFF.